Below, one T cell receptor beta chain is given with its context. CDR1 SGHRS and CDR2 YFSETQ come from the germline V gene. CDR3 length equals 14 residues. Trimming took 6 bases from V and 1 from J, leaving 12 bases between them. The data are from a study of T cell repertoires in ileal Crohn's disease. About the research overall: Operated complications were stricturing disease (around 60%) and penetrating disease (around 39%). The MI sample came from the proximal margin of the surgical specimen. Thiopurines (approximately ten) or anti-TNF agents (approximately 20) were given postoperatively to about half.

Time point denoted: proximal margin of the surgical specimen (macroscopically non-inflamed). Patients were adults with ileal or ileocolonic Crohn's disease needing resection. Libraries were prepared by immunoSEQ multiplex PCR; TCRdb keeps only in-frame clonotypes and omits some of them. The repertoire includes several thousand clones, 72% of them detected once, and 9% sits in the top ten. The clonotype comes from an adult with Crohn's disease. The chain employs TRBV5-1 and TRBJ2-3, with D possibly being TRBD1 (5 bases). The sequenced sample was ileal tissue. The CDR3 reads CASNLGRGTDTQYF. The CDR3 nucleotides read TGCGCCAGCAACTTAGGCAGGGGCACAGATACGCAGTATTTT.